Reported below is one T cell receptor (beta chain). Its antigen remains unidentified. The record has no base qualities; no much larger clone is one base away. In Seattle, one collaborating source enrolled patients while the infection was active and tracked those patients longitudinally over the course of disease. The collaborating institutions used their own protocols to collect whole blood in K2EDTA tubes. Collaborator samples were shipped for TCRbeta analysis as frozen whole blood, isolated PBMCs, or DNA extracted from either sample type. The sample is drawn from a study of blood T cell repertoires in COVID-19 (dated by TCRdb to 2018 to 2021). Background on the whole study: Collaborator samples came from the United States, Italy and Spain and covered acute and convalescent phases of COVID-19. The material from the prospective study consisted of cDNA or gDNA derived from T cells, B-cell-depleted T cells, or PBMCs. The dataset comprised deeply sampled blood TCRbeta repertoires from subjects exposed to, actively infected with, or recovered from COVID-19. The repertoires were released in a freely available public database intended as a resource for research on the immune response to SARS-CoV-2. The samples were drawn from two sources: the first 160 participants of the ongoing ImmuneRACE study, and 950 to 1,500 subjects contributed by 6 global collaborators. The sample metadata nearly always contained a de-identified subject ID, COVID-19 status, age in years and sex. Where available, HLA class I and class II types were taken from metadata supplied by the sample provider and were not determined by assay-based typing. Paper-wide results and their limitations: How much clinical and demographic metadata was included differed by source and by participant, and the metadata was provided uncurated.

TCRbeta CDR3 regions were amplified from genomic DNA by means of the immunoSEQ Assay, a bias-controlled multiplex PCR. The original pipeline was this. Nucleated cell counts per sample were estimated from amplification of reference gene primers within the assay. To quantify the absolute abundance of each unique TCRbeta CDR3 rearrangement, sequence reads were collapsed and filtered. For each sample, productive Simpson clonality was calculated as the square root of Simpson's diversity index across productive rearrangements. TCRdb stores this immuneACCESS table with in-frame sequences only. Part of the clones is absent; in the studies checked, under half of the shortfall reflects unresolved V genes, and no reason is known for the rest. That table furnishes V, J and clone size, whereas the DNA furnished D and trimming. For this sample the table gives some 200,000 clones, of which 83% were detected only once. 1.3% of the sample goes to the ten largest clones.

The sequencing sample was made of peripheral blood. The TCR was taken from a young woman with COVID-19, enrolled during active disease.

The DNA reads as follows: TGTGCCAGCAGTGATAAGCGGTCCTCGACAGATACGCAGTATTTT. Its protein product is CASSDKRSSTDTQYF. This receptor chain uses TRBV6-1 and TRBJ2-3; a tentative D call is TRBD2 (5 bases match). The germline V gene provides CDR1 MNHNS and CDR2 SASEGT. V and J lose 3 bases and 3 bases, and a span of 13 bases separates them. From cysteine to phenylalanine, the CDR3 is 15 amino acids long. Only the CDR3 DNA is retained, 45 bases long and in frame from the first base.